This TCR beta chain was observed in a study of beta chain features in type 1 diabetes. Overall study: Across every sample, 85 million to 120 million sorted cells were examined in total.

V was shortened by 1 base and J by 1 base, with 17 bases between the two germline ends. The length of the CDR3 is 18 residues. Germline CDR1 and CDR2: LGHNA and YNFKEQ. Of the isolated RNA, all was reverse transcribed, and so the sequenced material was expressed TCRB transcripts. Clones were sequenced by immunoSEQ multiplex PCR, and TCRdb holds only the in-frame ones, with some missing. The profile shows some 300,000 clones, approximately 8.1% of them singletons. The source of this sequence is a woman under 30 in good health. The chain joins TRBV4-2 to TRBJ1-5; D unclear. Sequencing used central memory CD4+ T cells from blood. The CDR3 loop is CASSQAQDGRSSNQPQHF. In nucleotides, the CDR3 is TGTGCCAGCAGCCAAGCCCAGGATGGCAGGTCGAGCAATCAGCCCCAGCATTTT.